Reported below is one TCR beta chain. Its target antigen remains unknown. Base qualities are not at hand, and no much larger clone is one base apart. The trial excluded patients who had a history of autoimmune disease or were on systemic immunosuppression. Peripheral blood for TCR sequencing was drawn from every dose cohort at baseline, at cycle 4 day 1 and at cycle 7 day 1. Samples came from an open-label, multicenter, first-in-human phase I dose-escalation trial of ivuxolimab. Adults with locally advanced or metastatic head and neck squamous cell, hepatocellular, melanoma or renal cell carcinoma were enrolled in the trial. Before TCR sequencing, CD4+ T cells and CD8+ T cells from peripheral blood were sorted into separate populations. Genomic DNA was extracted from sorted cells for sequencing of the TCRbeta CDR3 region. The immunoSEQ Assay was used for sequencing of TCRbeta CDR3 regions. As stored in TCRdb, this immuneACCESS dataset retains in-frame rearrangements with V and J assigned. A fraction of the clones does not appear; measured against another copy, unresolved V genes explain less than half of the discrepancy, and the remainder lacks a known reason. For this sample there are around 60,000 clones; 84% appear just once. The top ten constitute 2% to 2.5% of the sample.

The record originates from a study of OX40 agonist ivuxolimab in advanced cancers. Turning to the overall study: Ivuxolimab was an agonistic, fully human IgG2 monoclonal antibody directed against OX40 (CD134), a costimulatory receptor. Peripheral TCRbeta sequencing was intended to test whether TCR sequence diversity was altered and clonal T-cell expansion was caused by ivuxolimab. Among the approximately 54 dose-escalation patients, about 20 had hepatocellular carcinoma, roughly 15 melanoma, 9 renal cell carcinoma and 9 head and neck cancer. Intravenous ivuxolimab was administered to patients every 2 weeks at six dose levels: 0.01, 0.1, 0.3, 1.5, 3 and 10 mg/kg. Patients were allowed to have had prior anti-PD-1, anti-PD-L1 or anti-CTLA-4 therapy, and approximately 40% of the dose-escalation patients had been treated with checkpoint inhibitors. Partial responses occurred in three dose-escalation patients: two with cutaneous melanoma and one with hepatocellular carcinoma. In the dose-escalation cohort, over 65% of patients were male, and the mean age was approximately 60 years, with a range of roughly 20 to 85. The paper covers the monotherapy dose-escalation part of the phase I ivuxolimab trial, which included N of about 50 patients.

The CDR3 holds 14 amino acids from the cysteine to the phenylalanine. Only the CDR3 region is kept as DNA, spanning 42 bases read in frame from base 1. Trimming takes 0 bases off V and 2 bases off J; junction bases not matched to a gene: 0. For CDR1 and CDR2, the germline V gene lists SGHVS and FQNEAQ. Summary of the overall study and its limitations: Low levels of normalized T-cell clonal expansion were also shown by some nonresponding patients. Which antigens the clonally expanded peripheral T cells were specific for was not determined. Partial responders in the 0.1-3.0 mg/kg groups had among the lowest normalized peripheral clonal expansion, especially among CD8+ T cells. After ivuxolimab, expanded clones were on average more numerous among CD8+ T cells than among CD4+ T cells. At doses from 0.1 to 3.0 mg/kg, clonal expansion was seen in both CD4+ and CD8+ blood T cells between baseline and week 6.

The chain joins TRBV7-8 to TRBJ1-2; 7 central bases correspond to TRBD1. The sample in question was CD4+ or CD8+ T cells sorted from blood, obtained in a trial of the OX40 agonist ivuxolimab. The clonotype originates from an adult with an advanced solid tumor such as melanoma, head and neck, liver or kidney cancer. The CDR3 protein: CASSLATGNYGYTF. The nucleotide sequence is given as TGTGCCAGCAGCTTAGCGACAGGGAACTATGGCTACACCTTC.